Listed here is a single TCR beta chain. The data stem from a study of blood T cell repertoires in COVID-19. CDR3 length: 17 residues. V lost 1 base and J 3 bases, leaving 16 bases between the germline ends. The germline V gene encodes CDR1 SGHTA and CDR2 FQGTGA. As processed by the authors: Counts of nucleated cells, estimated from reference gene primer amplification, were obtained. The table came from immunoSEQ multiplex PCR; TCRdb's copy has only in-frame clones and leaves some out. Clone size and V and J calls were adopted from that table, with D and trimming inferred from the DNA. In the table there are about 130,000 clones, around 90% of which are singletons. The Seattle patients, enrolled during active infection, were followed longitudinally.

This rearrangement joins TRBV7-3 to TRBJ2-1, with D maybe TRBD2 (6 bases). Source material: peripheral blood. The TCR sequence derives from a man between 60 and 75 years old with COVID-19, enrolled during active disease. CDR3 amino acids: CASSLSGAAEFYNEQFF. CDR3 nucleotides: TGTGCCAGCAGCTTAAGCGGGGCGGCCGAGTTCTACAATGAGCAGTTCTTC.